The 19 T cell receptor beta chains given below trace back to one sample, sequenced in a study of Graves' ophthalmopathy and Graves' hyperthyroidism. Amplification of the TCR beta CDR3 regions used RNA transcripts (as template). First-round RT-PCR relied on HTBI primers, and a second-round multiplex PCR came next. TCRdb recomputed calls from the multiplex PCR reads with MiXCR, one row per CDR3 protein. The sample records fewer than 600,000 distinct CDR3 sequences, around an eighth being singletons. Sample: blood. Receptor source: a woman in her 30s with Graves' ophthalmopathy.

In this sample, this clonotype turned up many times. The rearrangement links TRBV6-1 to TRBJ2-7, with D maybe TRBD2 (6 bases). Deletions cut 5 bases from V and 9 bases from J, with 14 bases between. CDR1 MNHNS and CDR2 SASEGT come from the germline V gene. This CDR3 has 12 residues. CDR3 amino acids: CASSLGTAGQYF. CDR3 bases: TGTGCCAGCAGTCTCGGGACTGCGGGGCAGTACTTC.

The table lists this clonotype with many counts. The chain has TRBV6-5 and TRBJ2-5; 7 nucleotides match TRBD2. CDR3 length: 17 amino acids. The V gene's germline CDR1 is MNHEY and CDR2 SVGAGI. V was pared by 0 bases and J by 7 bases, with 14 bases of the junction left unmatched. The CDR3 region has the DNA TGTGCCAGCAGTTACTCACCTGGCGGGGGAGCCCCAGGGACCCAGTACTTC. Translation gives CASSYSPGGGAPGTQYF.

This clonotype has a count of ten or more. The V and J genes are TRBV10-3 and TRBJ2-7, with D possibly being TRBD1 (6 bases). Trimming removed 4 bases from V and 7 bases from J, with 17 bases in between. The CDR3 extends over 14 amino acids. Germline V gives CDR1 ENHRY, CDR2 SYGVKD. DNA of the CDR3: TGTGCCATCAGTGGCGGATCAGGGGTCCGGGAGCAGTACTTC. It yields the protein CAISGGSGVREQYF.

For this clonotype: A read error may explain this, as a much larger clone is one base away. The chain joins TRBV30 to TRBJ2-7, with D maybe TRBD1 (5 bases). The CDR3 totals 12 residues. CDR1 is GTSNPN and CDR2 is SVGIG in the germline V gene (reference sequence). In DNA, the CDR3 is TGTGCCTGGAGTGGGGGCCCTTCCGAGCAGTGCTTC. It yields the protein CAWSGGPSEQCF.

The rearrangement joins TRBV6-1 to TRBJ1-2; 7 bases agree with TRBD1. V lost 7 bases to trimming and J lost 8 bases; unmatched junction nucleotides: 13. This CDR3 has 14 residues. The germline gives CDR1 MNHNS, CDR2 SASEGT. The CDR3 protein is CASKGGTAGSGYTF. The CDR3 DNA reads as TGTGCCAGCAAAGGCGGGACAGCGGGATCCGGCTACACCTTC.

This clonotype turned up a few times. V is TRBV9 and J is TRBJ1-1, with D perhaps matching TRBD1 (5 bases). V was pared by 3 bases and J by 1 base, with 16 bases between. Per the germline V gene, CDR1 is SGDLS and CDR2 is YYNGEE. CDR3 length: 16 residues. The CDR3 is CASSDRPGGWNTEAFF. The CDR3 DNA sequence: TGTGCCAGCAGCGACCGGCCCGGGGGATGGAACACTGAAGCTTTCTTT.

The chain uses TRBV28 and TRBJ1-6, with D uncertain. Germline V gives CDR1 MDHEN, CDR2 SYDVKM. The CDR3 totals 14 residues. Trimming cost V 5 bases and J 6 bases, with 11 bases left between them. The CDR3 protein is CASSTNGPNSPLHF. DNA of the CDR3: TGTGCCAGCAGTACGAATGGGCCTAATTCACCCCTCCACTTT.

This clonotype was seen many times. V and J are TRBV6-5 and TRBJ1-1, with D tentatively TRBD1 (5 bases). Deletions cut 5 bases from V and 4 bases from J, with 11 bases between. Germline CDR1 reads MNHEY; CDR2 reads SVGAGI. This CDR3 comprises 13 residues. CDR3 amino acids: CASSPGGFTEAFF. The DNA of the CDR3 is TGTGCCAGCAGTCCGGGGGGGTTCACTGAAGCTTTCTTT.

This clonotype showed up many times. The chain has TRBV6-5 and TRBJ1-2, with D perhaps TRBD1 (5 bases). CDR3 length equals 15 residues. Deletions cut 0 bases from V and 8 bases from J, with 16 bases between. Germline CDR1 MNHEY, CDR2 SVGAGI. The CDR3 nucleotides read TGTGCCAGCAGTTACTCGGGGTTCGGGGGAAACGGCTACACCTTC. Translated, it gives CASSYSGFGGNGYTF.

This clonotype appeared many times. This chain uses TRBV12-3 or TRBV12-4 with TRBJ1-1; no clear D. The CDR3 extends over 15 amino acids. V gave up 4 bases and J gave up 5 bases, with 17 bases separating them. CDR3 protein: CASSYTATPGTEAFF. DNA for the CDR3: TGTGCCAGCAGTTATACTGCCACCCCTGGGACTGAAGCTTTCTTT.

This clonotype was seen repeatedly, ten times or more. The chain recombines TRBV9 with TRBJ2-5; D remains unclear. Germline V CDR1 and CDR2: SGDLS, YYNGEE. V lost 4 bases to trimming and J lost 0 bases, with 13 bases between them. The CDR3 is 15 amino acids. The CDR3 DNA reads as TGTGCCAGCAGCCCCCACGGTCGTTACCAAGAGACCCAGTACTTC. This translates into CASSPHGRYQETQYF.

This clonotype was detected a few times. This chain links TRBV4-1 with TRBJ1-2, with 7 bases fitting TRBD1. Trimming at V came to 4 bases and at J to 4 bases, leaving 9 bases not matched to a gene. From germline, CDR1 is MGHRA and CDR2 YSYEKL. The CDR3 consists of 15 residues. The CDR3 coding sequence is TGCGCCAGCAGCCCTCCTTTAAAGGGGGCCTATGGCTACACCTTC. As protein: CASSPPLKGAYGYTF.

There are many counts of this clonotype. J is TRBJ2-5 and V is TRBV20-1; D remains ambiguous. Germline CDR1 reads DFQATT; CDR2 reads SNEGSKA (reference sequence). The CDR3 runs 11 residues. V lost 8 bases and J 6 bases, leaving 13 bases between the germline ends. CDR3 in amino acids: CSTPRSQTQYF. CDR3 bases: TGCAGTACTCCTAGGTCGCAGACCCAGTACTTC.

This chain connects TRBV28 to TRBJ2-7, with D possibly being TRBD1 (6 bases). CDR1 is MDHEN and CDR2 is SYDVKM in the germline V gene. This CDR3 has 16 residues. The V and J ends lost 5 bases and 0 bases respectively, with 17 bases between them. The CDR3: CASSPLDSPSSYEQYF. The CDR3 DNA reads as TGTGCCAGCAGTCCTCTGGACAGCCCGAGCTCCTACGAGCAGTACTTC.

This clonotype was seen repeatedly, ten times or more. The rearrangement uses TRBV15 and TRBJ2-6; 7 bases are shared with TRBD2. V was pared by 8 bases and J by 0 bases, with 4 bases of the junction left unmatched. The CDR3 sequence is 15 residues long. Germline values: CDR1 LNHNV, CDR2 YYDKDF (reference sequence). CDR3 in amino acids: CATGGEASGANVLTF. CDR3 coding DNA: TGTGCCACCGGGGGGGAGGCCTCTGGGGCCAACGTCCTGACTTTC.

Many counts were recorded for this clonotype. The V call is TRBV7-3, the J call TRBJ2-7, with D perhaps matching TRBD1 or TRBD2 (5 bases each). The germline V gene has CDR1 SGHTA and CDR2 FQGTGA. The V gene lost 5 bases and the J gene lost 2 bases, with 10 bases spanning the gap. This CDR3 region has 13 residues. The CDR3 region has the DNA TGTGCCAGCAGCCCTCCGGGACCCTACGAGCAGTACTTC. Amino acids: CASSPPGPYEQYF.

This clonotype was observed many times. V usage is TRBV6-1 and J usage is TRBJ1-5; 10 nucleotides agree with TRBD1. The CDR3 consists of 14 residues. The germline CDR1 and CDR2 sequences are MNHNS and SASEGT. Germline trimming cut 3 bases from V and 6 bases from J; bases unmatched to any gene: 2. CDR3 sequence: CASSDRDRGQPQHF. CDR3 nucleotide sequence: TGTGCCAGCAGTGACCGGGACAGGGGTCAGCCCCAGCATTTT.

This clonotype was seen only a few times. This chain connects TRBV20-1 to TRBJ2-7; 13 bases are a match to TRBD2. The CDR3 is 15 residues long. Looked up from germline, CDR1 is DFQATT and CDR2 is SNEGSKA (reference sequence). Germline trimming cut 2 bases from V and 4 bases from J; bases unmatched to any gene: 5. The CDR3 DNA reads TGCAGTGCTAGATCTGGACTAGCGGGAGATTACGAGCAGTACTTC. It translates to CSARSGLAGDYEQYF.

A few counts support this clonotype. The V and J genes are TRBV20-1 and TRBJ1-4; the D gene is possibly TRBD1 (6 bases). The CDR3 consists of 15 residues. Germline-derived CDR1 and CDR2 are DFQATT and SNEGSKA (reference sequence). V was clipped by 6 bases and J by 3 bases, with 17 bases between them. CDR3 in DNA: TGCAGTGCCAGCATGACAGGACATTCTAATGAAAAACTGTTTTTT. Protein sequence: CSASMTGHSNEKLFF.